Following are 18 T cell receptor beta chains from one sample sequenced in a study of metastatic and nonmetastatic thyroid tumors. TCRdb called clones again from the PCR reads with MiXCR. The top ten hold approximately 10% of the sample, which has 19,000 or so clones, about 27% seen once. No treatment had been given to any patient before thyroid surgery. The sequenced sample consisted of tumor tissue. These receptors all come from a female donor with papillary thyroid cancer or a benign thyroid nodule (not recorded which). Some clones in this sample may be carry-over from other donors' samples.

This clone came up many times. This may be a read error, as it is one base from a much larger clone. Other DNA sequences within the sample encode an identical CDR3. J is TRBJ1-1 and V is TRBV18, with D perhaps TRBD1 (6 bases). The V gene lost 3 bases and the J gene lost 8 bases, with 10 bases spanning the gap. Germline V lookup: CDR1 KGHSH, CDR2 LQKENI. The CDR3 has 12 amino acids. CDR3 in amino acids: CASSPVQGEAFF. The CDR3 bases are TGTGCCAGCTCACCGGTTCAGGGGGAAGCTTTCTTT.

There are many counts of this clone. CDR3 residues: CASSPNRGSGGYTF. Here the CDR3 DNA reads TGTGCCAGCTCACCAAACAGGGGGTCAGGCGGCTACACCTTC. This chain joins TRBV18 and TRBJ1-2, with 8 bases lining up with TRBD1. Germline V CDR1 and CDR2: KGHSH, LQKENI. The CDR3 runs to 14 residues. J gave up 8 bases and V 2 bases, and 7 bases lay outside the gene matches.

The chain employs TRBV5-1 and TRBJ2-2; 12 nucleotides line up with TRBD2. J gave up 0 bases and V 4 bases, and 10 bases lay outside the gene matches. The V gene's germline CDR1 is SGHRS and CDR2 YFSETQ. CDR3 size: 19 residues. This CDR3 reads CASSEHGLAGTSNTGELFF. CDR3 sequence (DNA): TGCGCCAGCAGCGAGCACGGACTAGCGGGAACCTCGAACACCGGGGAGCTGTTTTTT.

This clone was seen ten or more times. This sequence joins TRBV5-6 and TRBJ2-2, with 7 positions matching TRBD1. The CDR3 extends over 15 amino acids. The germline V gene has CDR1 SGHDT and CDR2 YYEEEE. With 2 bases clipped from V and 1 base from J, the junction kept 2 bases outside the gene matches. CDR3 residues: CASSFGQVNTGELFF. The CDR3 DNA is TGTGCCAGCAGCTTCGGACAGGTGAACACCGGGGAGCTGTTTTTT.

J is TRBJ2-3 and V is TRBV12-3 or TRBV12-4; D is unresolved. The CDR3 extends over 13 amino acids. Trimming stripped 1 base from V and 7 bases from J, with 9 bases between. CDR3 DNA: TGTGCCAGCAGTTTAGGTGGAGCCAATACGCAGTATTTT. It specifies CASSLGGANTQYF.

The chain is built from TRBV7-2 and TRBJ2-5; D not resolved. V lost 4 bases and J lost 5, with 14 bases in between. Germline V gives CDR1 SGHTA, CDR2 FQGNSA. The CDR3 loop spans 14 amino acids. The DNA of the CDR3 is TGTGCCAGCAGCTACCCGTGGGGTAGGGAGACCCAGTACTTC. It yields the protein CASSYPWGRETQYF.

This clone was counted only a few times. V and J are TRBV9 and TRBJ2-1; 7 nucleotides match TRBD1. This CDR3 has 16 residues. Germline CDR1 is SGDLS and CDR2 is YYNGEE. V dropped 3 bases and J dropped 5; count of bases not matched to a gene: 11. CDR3 nucleotide sequence: TGTGCCAGCAGCGGGCCCGACGGGACAGAGGACAATGAGCAGTTCTTC. Encoded protein: CASSGPDGTEDNEQFF.

This clone appeared many times. The CDR3 spells CASSFSGPGTSGKDEQFF. CDR3 bases: TGTGCCAGTAGTTTCTCGGGCCCCGGGACTAGCGGGAAGGATGAGCAGTTCTTC. The chain employs TRBV19 and TRBJ2-1; 13 positions agree with TRBD2. CDR3 length: 18 amino acids. Unmatched junction bases numbered 15, after V lost 5 bases and J lost 8 bases. From germline, CDR1 is LNHDA and CDR2 SQIVND (reference sequence).

This clone was seen many times. V usage is TRBV7-2 and J usage is TRBJ2-7; 8 bases are shared with TRBD1. CDR3 length: 15 residues. Germline V gives CDR1 SGHTA, CDR2 FQGNSA. The ends lost 3 bases at V and 3 bases at J; junction bases unmatched: 7. The CDR3: CASSFNQGARYEQYF. In DNA form, the CDR3 reads TGTGCCAGCAGCTTCAACCAGGGGGCCCGCTACGAGCAGTACTTC.

As regards this clone: The conserved final phenylalanine or tryptophan is absent from the CDR3, which likely points to a read error. This rearrangement joins TRBV19 to TRBJ1-2; TRBD1 matches at 7 bases. This CDR3 has 13 amino acids. V lost 4 bases to trimming and J lost 10 bases; unmatched junction nucleotides: 9. Germline V gives CDR1 LNHDA, CDR2 SQIVND (reference sequence). In nucleotides, the CDR3 is TGTGCCAGTAGTACAAGGGACAGTGGTGACTACACCTCC. It codes for CASSTRDSGDYTS.

With respect to this clone: The identical CDR3 is also encoded by other nucleotide sequences in the sample. This sequence joins TRBV20-1 and TRBJ2-7; 11 bases are a match to TRBD2. The CDR3 spans 15 residues. CDR1 and CDR2 (germline): DFQATT, SNEGSKA (reference sequence). After removal of 1 base from V and 1 base from J, the junction contained 3 bases not matched to a gene. CDR3 residues: CSARGTSGSSYEQYF. The CDR3 DNA reads TGCAGTGCTAGAGGCACTAGCGGGAGTTCCTACGAGCAGTACTTC.

The chain employs TRBV14 and TRBJ2-7, with 10 bases fitting TRBD1. There are 14 residues in the CDR3. The ends lost 4 bases at V and 2 bases at J; junction bases unmatched: 2. In germline, CDR1 is SGHDN, CDR2 FVKESK. The CDR3 coding sequence is TGTGCCAGCAGCCTGGGACAGGGGCCCTACGAGCAGTACTTC. It specifies CASSLGQGPYEQYF.

At least ten counts were recorded for this clone. This chain links TRBV7-3 with TRBJ2-1; D may be TRBD2 (6 bases). V lost 5 bases and J lost 14, with 22 bases in between. Germline assignment: CDR1 SGHTA and CDR2 FQGTGA. The CDR3 has 14 amino acids. Here the CDR3 reads CASSRDGDFHPKFF. In DNA form, the CDR3 reads TGTGCCAGCAGCCGGGACGGGGACTTCCATCCCAAGTTCTTC.

This chain uses TRBV10-2 with TRBJ2-2; 10 nucleotides line up with TRBD2. V shed 5 bases and J 9 bases; nucleotides not matched to a gene: 9. The CDR3 length is 15 residues. Germline V gives CDR1 WSHSY, CDR2 SAAADI. CDR3 amino acids: CASSSIAGGYWELFF. DNA of the CDR3: TGCGCCAGCAGTTCGATAGCGGGAGGTTACTGGGAGCTGTTTTTT.

This clone counts as medium-sized. CDR3 in amino acids: CASSGPQGNYGYTF. CDR3 sequence (DNA): TGTGCCAGTAGTGGCCCCCAGGGAAACTATGGCTACACCTTC. J is TRBJ1-2 and V is TRBV19; D might be TRBD1 (5 bases). CDR3 length: 14 residues. The V gene lost 5 bases and the J gene lost 2 bases, with 12 bases spanning the gap. CDR1 LNHDA and CDR2 SQIVND come from the germline V gene (reference sequence).

The chain carries TRBV29-1 and TRBJ1-1; D gene ambiguous. V lost 4 bases and J 3 bases, leaving 9 bases between the germline ends. The V gene's germline CDR1 is SQVTM and CDR2 ANQGSEA. This CDR3 is 12 amino acids long. CDR3 DNA sequence: TGCAGCGTTGTCAGCACAGACACTGAAGCTTTCTTT. Amino acid sequence: CSVVSTDTEAFF.

This clone appeared many times. The J gene is TRBJ2-7, the V gene TRBV29-1; TRBD2 might be the D (7 bases). Trimming shortened V by 0 bases and J by 0 bases, and 12 bases separated the two germline ends. The CDR3 is made up of 15 amino acids. CDR1 and CDR2 (germline): SQVTM, ANQGSEA. CDR3 DNA: TGCAGCGTTGAAGATAGGGGGGGTATCTCCTACGAGCAGTACTTC. Its translation is CSVEDRGGISYEQYF.

The genes are TRBV20-1 and TRBJ1-1; D gene unclear. Deletions cut 3 bases from V and 3 bases from J, with 23 bases between. Looked up from germline, CDR1 is DFQATT and CDR2 is SNEGSKA (reference sequence). This CDR3 contains 17 residues. CDR3 sequence: CSASPPGWSSSYTEAFF. The DNA of the CDR3 is TGCAGTGCTAGTCCGCCCGGGTGGTCTAGCTCGTACACTGAAGCTTTCTTT.